Listed below are T cell receptor beta chains from one sample, sequenced in a study of siplizumab effects on memory and regulatory T cells. Clones were sequenced by immunoSEQ multiplex PCR, and TCRdb holds only the in-frame ones, with some missing. The top ten clones hold roughly 0.25% of a sample with tens of thousands of clones, 80% to 90% of them seen once. The sample consisted of naive CD4+ T cells sorted from blood. Receptors originate from a human donor in good health. Both conserved end residues are part of each CDR3. Fields, in order: J gene, V gene, D gene, clone size, CDR3 DNA, CDR3 protein. A D gene is named only where the DNA matches it firmly. Rows may omit the clone size; those that give it use once, few, many or a size class.

TRBJ1-1,TRBV6-1,TRBD1,.,TGTGCCAGCAGTGAAGGACAGGGTAGCACTGAAGCTTTCTTT,CASSEGQGSTEAFF
TRBJ2-7,TRBV30,.,.,TGTGCCTTAGGCAGCTACGAGCAGTACTTC,CALGSYEQYF
TRBJ1-1,TRBV14,.,.,TGTGCCAGCAGCCCCGGACAGCTTAACACTGAAGCTTTCTTT,CASSPGQLNTEAFF
TRBJ2-7,TRBV6-6,.,.,TGTGCCAGCAGGAGCTCGGCCTACGAGCAGTACTTC,CASRSSAYEQYF
TRBJ2-3,TRBV9,.,.,TGTGCCAGCAGCGTAGAAGCTCGGTTGACAGATACGCAGTATTTT,CASSVEARLTDTQYF
TRBJ2-5,TRBV7-2,.,.,TGTGCCAGCAGCTCCACGGGGGATCGGGAGACCCAGTACTTC,CASSSTGDRETQYF
TRBJ1-1,TRBV18,.,few,TGTGCCAGCTCACCACCGTACAGTAGGGCTGAAGCTTTCTTT,CASSPPYSRAEAFF
TRBJ2-7,TRBV27,.,.,TGTGCCAGCAGTTTTTCCAAAAGTTACGAGCAGTACTTC,CASSFSKSYEQYF
TRBJ2-1,TRBV7-2,.,.,TGTGCCAGCAGCTTACCTAGGGGGCGGGAAGTCTATGAGCAGTTCTTC,CASSLPRGREVYEQFF
TRBJ1-2,TRBV6-5,.,.,TGTGCCAGCAGTTACTCGAAACAGGGTGGCTATGGCTACACCTTC,CASSYSKQGGYGYTF
TRBJ1-2,TRBV7-9,TRBD1,.,TGTGCCAGCAGCTTAGGGCGGACAGGGCTCTCGACGGGCTACACCTTC,CASSLGRTGLSTGYTF
TRBJ2-7,TRBV13,.,.,TGTGCCAGCAGCCGAGGAAGGGGGGCCTGGGAGCAGTACTTC,CASSRGRGAWEQYF
TRBJ2-1,TRBV19,TRBD2,.,TGTGCCAGTAGTATTGGGAGGGGTGAGCAGTTCTTC,CASSIGRGEQFF
TRBJ2-5,TRBV19,.,.,TGTGCCAGTAGTATGGTCAGCGAAGAGACCCAGTACTTC,CASSMVSEETQYF
TRBJ2-1,TRBV9,TRBD2,.,TGTGCCAGCAGCGCTGCTAGCGGGGTATACAATGAGCAGTTCTTC,CASSAASGVYNEQFF
TRBJ2-6,TRBV4-1,TRBD1,.,TGCGCCAGCAGCCACCTGGGACTCCGGGACAGGGTCTCTGGGGCCAACGTCCTGACTTTC,CASSHLGLRDRVSGANVLTF
TRBJ2-7,TRBV9,.,.,TGTGCCAGCACCGTAGGGGAAGCCAGCTCCTACGAGCAGTACTTC,CASTVGEASSYEQYF
TRBJ2-1,TRBV19,.,.,TGTGCCAGTAGTATCCTAGCCACGTCCTACAATGAGCAGTTCTTC,CASSILATSYNEQFF
TRBJ1-4,TRBV5-1,TRBD1,.,TGCGCCAGCAGCGATAAGGGACAGGGGATTGAAAAACTGTTTTTT,CASSDKGQGIEKLFF
TRBJ1-2,TRBV6-5,.,.,TGTGCCAGCAGTTACTCGGCAAATAGTAACTATGGCTACACCTTC,CASSYSANSNYGYTF
TRBJ1-5,TRBV29-1,.,.,TGCAGCGTTGCGGACAATAGCAATCAGCCCCAGCATTTT,CSVADNSNQPQHF
TRBJ2-6,TRBV27,.,.,TGTGCCAGCAGTTTTCGGGCTGGGGCCAACGTCCTGACTTTC,CASSFRAGANVLTF
TRBJ2-3,TRBV7-9,.,.,TGTGCCAGCAGCTTAGCTACAGTTGGCACAGATACGCAGTATTTT,CASSLATVGTDTQYF